This TCR beta chain is drawn from a study of T cell changes during pregnancy in multiple sclerosis (dated by TCRdb to the late 2010s). In the study overall: In women with multiple sclerosis, the researchers looked at how the T cell repertoire shifted as pregnancy progressed.

The library was obtained by the immunoSEQ multiplex PCR assay. TCRdb stores this immuneACCESS table with in-frame sequences only. Part of the clones is absent; in the studies checked, under half of the shortfall reflects unresolved V genes, and no reason is known for the rest. In all, the sample holds 50,000 or so clones, and around 90% of those were seen once. The top ten clones comprise 0.2% to 0.3% of the sample. The germline ends are 11 bases apart after V is trimmed by 6 bases and J by 0 bases. The germline V gene (reference sequence) supplies CDR1 LNHNV and CDR2 YYDKDF. The CDR3 sequence holds 15 residues, the cysteine and phenylalanine included. Just the 45-base CDR3 DNA is kept, in frame starting at base 1. Worth noting for this clone: Its antigen specificity is not known. No much larger clone is present one base from it, and per-base qualities are unavailable.

The material sequenced was CD4+ T cells from peripheral blood mononuclear cells, taken in the second trimester of pregnancy. This TCR came from a female donor with multiple sclerosis, enrolled in a pregnancy study. The rearranged segments are TRBV15 and TRBJ1-4; a tentative D match to TRBD1 spans 5 bases. The CDR3: CATRQGITTNEKLFF. The nucleotide sequence is given as TGTGCCACCAGGCAGGGAATAACAACTAATGAAAAACTGTTTTTT.